This T cell receptor (beta chain) was found in a study of T cell responses to AZD1222 COVID-19 vaccine. Findings and limits, study-wide: There were vaccine-associated CD4 TCRs across spike, dominant at 160-218 and 743-854.

Libraries were prepared by immunoSEQ multiplex PCR; TCRdb keeps only in-frame clonotypes and omits some of them. The profile covers approximately 74,000 clones, with 70% to 90% appearing a single time and roughly 1.2% taken by the ten largest. Germline CDR1 and CDR2: SGHRS and YFSETQ. Trimming shortened V by 0 bases and J by 1 base, and 10 bases separated the two germline ends. The CDR3 runs 15 residues. A word on this clone: What it binds is not known.

The TCR originated in an adult who received the AZD1222 COVID-19 vaccine. This chain links TRBV5-1 with TRBJ1-1, with D tentatively TRBD1 (5 bases). Sequences were derived from peripheral blood, sampled 28 days after the second AZD1222 dose. The CDR3 loop reads CASSLGQLRNTEAFF. DNA for the CDR3: TGCGCCAGCAGCTTGGGACAGCTAAGGAACACTGAAGCTTTCTTT. The full variable domain, rest sourced from reference TRBV5-1 and TRBJ1-1, is KAGVTQTPRYLIKTRGQQVTLSCSPISGHRSVSWYQQTPGQGLQFLFEYFSETQRNKGNFPGRFSGRQFSNSRSEMNVSTLELGDSALYLCASSLGQLRNTEAFFGQGTRLTVV.